The clone carrying this TCR beta chain has more than one count but fewer than ten. This record belongs to a study of early T cells in non-severe SARS-CoV-2 infection. Study in general: Alpha and beta chains were unpaired, from unsorted whole-blood bulk RNA.

Unique molecular identifiers were attached to individual cDNA molecules. TCRdb analysed the 5' RACE reads with MiXCR anew, one entry per CDR3 protein. The table has more than 45,000 distinct CDR3 sequences, approximately 7.7% seen once; the top ten hold around 3.4%. Sequences were obtained from whole blood. The sequence came from an adult who was a healthcare worker with PCR-confirmed SARS-CoV-2 infection or an uninfected control (not recorded which).

CDR3 amino acids: CSARTGSNYGYTF. The CDR3 DNA reads as TGCAGTGCCCGGACAGGGTCTAACTATGGCTACACCTTC. The chain carries TRBV20-1 and TRBJ1-2, with TRBD1 matching over 8 bases. The germline CDR1 and CDR2 sequences are DFQATT and SNEGSKA (reference sequence). There are 13 residues in the CDR3. The ends lost 6 bases at V and 0 bases at J; junction bases unmatched: 3.